The 14 T cell receptor beta chains below were found in one sample sequenced in a study of shared clonotypes between healthy human individuals. The repertoire was sequenced with immunoSEQ multiplex PCR; TCRdb's copy has only in-frame clones and lacks some. The sample includes about 990,000 clones, around 78% of them seen just once. Sequenced input: memory CD4+ T cells from PBMCs. Stated subset: CD45RA-negative fraction. The receptor set was obtained from a young man in good health. Some clones in this sample may be carry-over from other donors' samples.

The CDR3 region has the DNA TGCAGCGTTGCACGCGGGGGGGATCAGCCCCAGCATTTT. It is translated as CSVARGGDQPQHF. The J gene is TRBJ1-5, the V gene TRBV29-1; tentative D call: TRBD1 (5 bases). V was pared by 4 bases and J by 5 bases, with 12 bases between. The germline gives CDR1 SQVTM, CDR2 ANQGSEA. CDR3 size: 13 residues.

Remarks on this clone: The junction departs from the called germline gene at one end, perhaps through a read error. The V and J genes are TRBV2 and TRBJ2-1; perhaps TRBD2 as D (6 bases). Germline values: CDR1 SNHLY, CDR2 FYNNEI. The CDR3 covers 15 residues. The CDR3 spells CASSKAGPNRNEQFF. CDR3 nucleotide sequence: TGTGCCAGCAGTAAAGCGGGCCCCAACCGGAATGAGCAGTTCTTC.

V is TRBV4-3 and J is TRBJ2-7, with D maybe TRBD1 (6 bases). V was trimmed by 5 bases and J by 0 bases, leaving 11 bases between them. The CDR3 has 14 amino acids. CDR1 and CDR2 (germline): LGHNA, YSLEER. CDR3 DNA: TGCGCCAGCAGCAGGGACACGAGCTCCTACGAGCAGTACTTC. It specifies CASSRDTSSYEQYF.

The V and J genes are TRBV12-5 and TRBJ1-2; 12 bases are shared with TRBD1. Germline trimming cut 1 base from V and 8 bases from J; bases unmatched to any gene: 8. The CDR3 sequence is 16 residues long. Germline CDR1 LGHNT, CDR2 FRNRAP. The CDR3 nucleotides are TGTGCTAGTGGTTTGGCCCCCGGGACAGGGGGCGACGGCTACACCTTC. Its protein is CASGLAPGTGGDGYTF.

This clone was recorded once. The J gene is TRBJ1-5, the V gene TRBV4-2, with TRBD1 as a possible D gene (5 bases). This CDR3 is 14 amino acids long. V was pared by 3 bases and J by 5 bases, with 11 bases between. Germline values: CDR1 LGHNA, CDR2 YNFKEQ. The CDR3 sequence: CASSHPGTDQPQHF. The CDR3 region has the DNA TGTGCCAGCAGCCACCCTGGGACCGATCAGCCCCAGCATTTT.

The chain's CDR3 is CASSFASGGAGSEAFF. For the CDR3, the DNA is TGTGCCAGCAGCTTTGCTTCAGGGGGCGCCGGATCTGAAGCTTTCTTT. The chain joins TRBV27 to TRBJ1-1, with TRBD1 matching over 8 bases. This CDR3 is 16 amino acids long. Losses at the gene ends were 6 bases for V and 6 bases for J; bases not matched to a gene: 15. Germline values: CDR1 MNHEY, CDR2 SMNVEV (reference sequence).

V is TRBV5-1 and J is TRBJ2-5; TRBD1 matches 8 bases. The length of the CDR3 is 15 residues. The V gene end was trimmed by 1 base and the J gene end by 2 bases; junction bases not matched to a gene: 4. CDR1 is SGHRS, CDR2 YFSETQ, per germline. CDR3 loop: CASSLHGQGQETQYF. The CDR3 nucleotides read TGCGCCAGCAGCTTGCATGGACAGGGTCAAGAGACCCAGTACTTC.

The V gene is TRBV4-1, the J gene TRBJ1-5; maybe TRBD1 (5 bases). Germline V lookup: CDR1 MGHRA, CDR2 YSYEKL. The CDR3 covers 16 residues. V dropped 6 bases and J dropped 0 bases, with 15 bases sitting between them. The CDR3: CASSRTGGDSNQPQHF. As DNA, the CDR3 is TGCGCCAGCAGTCGTACCGGGGGAGATAGCAATCAGCCCCAGCATTTT.

Of note for this clone: A much more abundant neighbour one base away suggests this may be a read error. Given the absence of the conserved phenylalanine or tryptophan at the CDR3 end, a read error is likely. V is TRBV30 and J is TRBJ1-1; D is ambiguous. Germline lookup yields CDR1 GTSNPN and CDR2 SVGIG (reference sequence). Trimming shortened V by 4 bases and J by 1 base, and 16 bases separated the two germline ends. The CDR3 is made up of 15 amino acids. As DNA, the CDR3 is TGTGCCTGGACCCCGAAGGAGGGCAGGAACACTGAAGCTTTCTCT. Encoded protein: CAWTPKEGRNTEAFS.

This rearrangement joins TRBV5-5 to TRBJ2-3, with D hard to call. This CDR3 is 12 amino acids long. Germline assignment: CDR1 SGHKS and CDR2 YYEKEE (reference sequence). The V gene lost 3 bases and the J gene lost 2 bases, with 4 bases spanning the gap. Written as DNA, the CDR3 is TGTGCCAGCAGCTACCTCACAGATACGCAGTATTTT. Protein product: CASSYLTDTQYF.

This rearrangement joins TRBV29-1 to TRBJ1-3; the D is unclear. The CDR3 extends over 14 amino acids. Germline V gives CDR1 SQVTM, CDR2 ANQGSEA. Trimming stripped 5 bases from V and 0 bases from J, with 11 bases between. CDR3 sequence (DNA): TGCAGCGTTATAGTCCCGAGCTCTGGAAACACCATATATTTT. Its translation: CSVIVPSSGNTIYF.

This chain connects TRBV28 to TRBJ2-6, with a possible D match to TRBD1 (5 bases). V lost 5 bases and J lost 0, with 8 bases in between. The V gene's germline CDR1 is MDHEN and CDR2 SYDVKM. The CDR3 has 15 amino acids. CDR3 sequence: CASSRQLSGANVLTF. The CDR3 nucleotides read TGTGCCAGCAGTAGACAGCTCTCTGGGGCCAACGTCCTGACTTTC.

The rearrangement uses TRBV29-1 and TRBJ1-2; D is uncertain. CDR1 and CDR2 from the germline V gene are SQVTM and ANQGSEA. Trimming took 7 bases from V and 2 from J, leaving 14 bases between them. The CDR3 length is 13 residues. The CDR3 region is CSAFGGRNYGYTF. The CDR3, as DNA: TGCAGCGCCTTTGGAGGGAGAAACTATGGCTACACCTTC.

The rearrangement links TRBV5-1 to TRBJ2-7; 14 bases map to TRBD2. The length of the CDR3 is 15 residues. V was pared by 4 bases and J by 6 bases, with 6 bases of the junction left unmatched. Looked up from germline, CDR1 is SGHRS and CDR2 is YFSETQ. Written as DNA, the CDR3 is TGCGCCAGCAGCAGGGGACTAGCGGGAGTCCCCGAGCAGTACTTC. This translates into CASSRGLAGVPEQYF.